A selection of T cell receptor beta chains follows, all from one sample in a study of cytomegalovirus exposure and HLA in healthy donors. Generated by immunoSEQ multiplex PCR, the TCRdb table keeps only in-frame clones and is missing some. The sample has 200,000 to 250,000 clones, around four fifths seen once. What was sequenced was PBMCs. These receptors came from a man aged 50-60 years in good health and CMV-seronegative. Each CDR3 is given with its conserved first and last residue. D genes are given only for firm matches. Expanded clones are given a class, and other clones once, few, many or no size at all.

v_call: TRBV27; d_call: TRBD2; clone_size: -; j_call: TRBJ2-2; cdr3_nt: TGTGCCAGCAGCATAGCGGGAGGGGTCACCGGGGAGCTGTTTTTT; cdr3_aa: CASSIAGGVTGELFF
v_call: TRBV6-6; d_call: -; clone_size: -; j_call: TRBJ2-1; cdr3_nt: TGTGCCAGCAGTTACACGACAGCTTACAATGAGCAGTTCTTC; cdr3_aa: CASSYTTAYNEQFF
v_call: TRBV5-4; d_call: -; clone_size: -; j_call: TRBJ1-6; cdr3_nt: TGTGCCAGCAGCCCCCCAGGGCTTGGGTCACCCCTCCACTTT; cdr3_aa: CASSPPGLGSPLHF
v_call: TRBV19; d_call: -; clone_size: -; j_call: TRBJ1-1; cdr3_nt: TGTGCCAGTAGTATTTCTGGAACTATGAACACTGAAGCTTTCTTT; cdr3_aa: CASSISGTMNTEAFF
v_call: TRBV6-1; d_call: -; clone_size: -; j_call: TRBJ2-7; cdr3_nt: TGTGCCAGCAGTGAAGAGTCTATTTCCTACGAGCAGTACTTC; cdr3_aa: CASSEESISYEQYF
v_call: TRBV6-5; d_call: TRBD2; clone_size: -; j_call: TRBJ2-7; cdr3_nt: TGTGCCAGCAGTTACTCGCGTGGAGCGGGAATGGGCGAGCAGTACTTC; cdr3_aa: CASSYSRGAGMGEQYF
v_call: TRBV6-5; d_call: -; clone_size: -; j_call: TRBJ2-1; cdr3_nt: TGTGCCACCCTTGCGGGATCCTACAATGAGCAGTTCTTC; cdr3_aa: CATLAGSYNEQFF
v_call: TRBV5-1; d_call: -; clone_size: -; j_call: TRBJ1-2; cdr3_nt: TGCGCCAGCAGCTCTGAGGGTAGCTATGGCTACACCTTC; cdr3_aa: CASSSEGSYGYTF
v_call: TRBV6-1; d_call: TRBD1; clone_size: -; j_call: TRBJ1-1; cdr3_nt: TGTGCCAGCACAAAGGACAGGCCGAGGAACACTGAAGCTTTCTTT; cdr3_aa: CASTKDRPRNTEAFF
v_call: TRBV21-1; d_call: -; clone_size: -; j_call: TRBJ2-5; cdr3_nt: TGTGCCAGCAGCAAAGTAAAGTCGTGGGCGGGAGTGATAGAGACCCAGTACTTC; cdr3_aa: CASSKVKSWAGVIETQYF
v_call: TRBV6-1; d_call: -; clone_size: few; j_call: TRBJ2-2; cdr3_nt: TGTGCCAGCAAACGGCCAGGAACCCTCGCCGGGGAGCTGTTTTTT; cdr3_aa: CASKRPGTLAGELFF
v_call: TRBV27; d_call: -; clone_size: few; j_call: TRBJ2-6; cdr3_nt: TGTGCCAGCAGTTTATGGGACTCTGGGGCCAACGGCCTGACTTTC; cdr3_aa: CASSLWDSGANGLTF
v_call: TRBV5-5; d_call: TRBD2; clone_size: -; j_call: TRBJ2-3; cdr3_nt: TGTGCCAGCAGCTTATTAGCGGGAGGTGATACGCAGTATTTT; cdr3_aa: CASSLLAGGDTQYF
v_call: TRBV4-1; d_call: TRBD1; clone_size: -; j_call: TRBJ1-4; cdr3_nt: TGCGCCAGCAGCTCCGGACAGGGACGAGAGCTGTTTTTT; cdr3_aa: CASSSGQGRELFF
v_call: TRBV5-5; d_call: -; clone_size: -; j_call: TRBJ2-7; cdr3_nt: TGTGCCAGCAGCTTGGATCTGGGGGGTTACGAGCAGTACTTC; cdr3_aa: CASSLDLGGYEQYF
v_call: TRBV11-2; d_call: TRBD1; clone_size: -; j_call: TRBJ2-5; cdr3_nt: TGTGCCAGCAGCTCATCGATCCGGGACAGGGGTGTGGAGACCCAGTACTTC; cdr3_aa: CASSSSIRDRGVETQYF
v_call: TRBV5-1; d_call: TRBD1; clone_size: -; j_call: TRBJ1-2; cdr3_nt: TGCGCCAGCAGCTCCACCGGGACAGGGGATTATGGCTACACCTTC; cdr3_aa: CASSSTGTGDYGYTF
v_call: TRBV6-1; d_call: -; clone_size: few; j_call: TRBJ2-7; cdr3_nt: TGTGCCAGCAGTGAACGGCGGTACTCCTACGAGCAGTACTTC; cdr3_aa: CASSERRYSYEQYF
v_call: TRBV11-3; d_call: -; clone_size: -; j_call: TRBJ1-1; cdr3_nt: TGTGCCAGCAGCTTAAATCAGAACACTGAAGCTTTCTTT; cdr3_aa: CASSLNQNTEAFF
v_call: TRBV7-9; d_call: TRBD1; clone_size: -; j_call: TRBJ2-2; cdr3_nt: TGTGCCAGCAGCTTAGCGCGAGGGACAGGGAATCGTAACACCGGGGAGCTGTTTTTT; cdr3_aa: CASSLARGTGNRNTGELFF
v_call: TRBV27; d_call: -; clone_size: -; j_call: TRBJ2-1; cdr3_nt: TGTGCCAGCCTCACGGGGAGGAATGAGCAGTTCTTC; cdr3_aa: CASLTGRNEQFF
v_call: TRBV28; d_call: TRBD1; clone_size: -; j_call: TRBJ1-2; cdr3_nt: TGTGCCAGTCGCGGACAGGGGCGATGGGGCTACACCTTC; cdr3_aa: CASRGQGRWGYTF
v_call: TRBV7-7; d_call: TRBD1; clone_size: -; j_call: TRBJ2-1; cdr3_nt: TGTGCTAGCAGTCCGGGACAGGGGGGCAATGAGCAGTTCTTC; cdr3_aa: CASSPGQGGNEQFF
v_call: TRBV7-9; d_call: TRBD2; clone_size: -; j_call: TRBJ2-2; cdr3_nt: TGTTCCAGCAGCTCCTTAGCGGGAGCCAACACCGGGGAGCTGTTTTTT; cdr3_aa: CSSSSLAGANTGELFF
v_call: TRBV18; d_call: TRBD1; clone_size: once; j_call: TRBJ2-5; cdr3_nt: TGTGCCAGCTCCCGCGACAGGGGGGGAGAGACCCAGTACTTC; cdr3_aa: CASSRDRGGETQYF
v_call: TRBV29-1; d_call: -; clone_size: -; j_call: TRBJ1-4; cdr3_nt: TGCAGCGTTGGGGACTGGGTAGACGGTGAAAAACTGTTTTTT; cdr3_aa: CSVGDWVDGEKLFF
v_call: TRBV29-1; d_call: TRBD1; clone_size: -; j_call: TRBJ2-1; cdr3_nt: TGCAGCTCCTCCGGGACAGGGACCTACAATGAGCAGTTCTTC; cdr3_aa: CSSSGTGTYNEQFF
v_call: TRBV6-5; d_call: -; clone_size: -; j_call: TRBJ2-4; cdr3_nt: TGTGCCAGCAGTTCCTTCGTTCAGGACATTCAGTACTTC; cdr3_aa: CASSSFVQDIQYF
v_call: TRBV19; d_call: TRBD1; clone_size: -; j_call: TRBJ1-5; cdr3_nt: TGTGCCAGTAGTTGGGACAGTTATAGCAATCAGCCCCAGCATTTT; cdr3_aa: CASSWDSYSNQPQHF
v_call: TRBV15; d_call: TRBD1; clone_size: once; j_call: TRBJ2-7; cdr3_nt: TGTGCCACCAGCAGGCAGGGGACAGGGGACGAGCAGTACTTC; cdr3_aa: CATSRQGTGDEQYF
v_call: TRBV19; d_call: -; clone_size: -; j_call: TRBJ1-4; cdr3_nt: TGTGCCAGTAGATTCGGAGCTCAGGGTGAAAAACTGTTTTTT; cdr3_aa: CASRFGAQGEKLFF
v_call: TRBV7-3; d_call: -; clone_size: -; j_call: TRBJ1-5; cdr3_nt: TGTGCCAGCAGCTTAACTGGGACACCTTTCAATCAGCCCCAGCATTTT; cdr3_aa: CASSLTGTPFNQPQHF
v_call: TRBV2; d_call: TRBD1; clone_size: -; j_call: TRBJ1-5; cdr3_nt: TGTGCCAGCAGTGGGGGACAGGGTTTTCAGCCCCAGCATTTT; cdr3_aa: CASSGGQGFQPQHF
v_call: TRBV7-2; d_call: -; clone_size: -; j_call: TRBJ2-5; cdr3_nt: TGTGCCAGCAGCTTAGGCTGGGCAGGAGAGACCCAGTACTTC; cdr3_aa: CASSLGWAGETQYF
v_call: TRBV30; d_call: -; clone_size: -; j_call: TRBJ2-1; cdr3_nt: TGTGCCTGGATTCGGGGGAGCTCCTACAATGAGCAGTTCTTC; cdr3_aa: CAWIRGSSYNEQFF
v_call: TRBV11-2; d_call: TRBD2; clone_size: -; j_call: TRBJ2-3; cdr3_nt: TGTGCCAGCAGCCCTAGCGGGAGGGCCCCAGATACGCAGTATTTT; cdr3_aa: CASSPSGRAPDTQYF
v_call: TRBV29-1; d_call: -; clone_size: -; j_call: TRBJ1-2; cdr3_nt: TGCAGCGTTGGGAGGAACGGTGGCTACACCTTC; cdr3_aa: CSVGRNGGYTF
v_call: TRBV29-1; d_call: TRBD1; clone_size: -; j_call: TRBJ1-5; cdr3_nt: TGCAGCGTTGAAGAGTTGACAGGGGAAGATCAGCCCCAGCATTTT; cdr3_aa: CSVEELTGEDQPQHF
v_call: TRBV27; d_call: -; clone_size: -; j_call: TRBJ1-2; cdr3_nt: TGTGCCAGCAGTTCAGGTCACCCTGAATCCTATGGCTACACCTTC; cdr3_aa: CASSSGHPESYGYTF
v_call: TRBV5-1; d_call: -; clone_size: -; j_call: TRBJ2-7; cdr3_nt: TGCGCCAGCAGCTTGGTTCCGGGAGAAATCTACGAGCAGTACTTC; cdr3_aa: CASSLVPGEIYEQYF